A single sample gave rise to the 15 T cell receptor beta chains below, sequenced in a study of cytomegalovirus exposure and HLA in healthy donors. Use of 60 Vbeta and 13 Jbeta primers characterized the PCR. Only in-frame clones appear in the TCRdb table, and some are missing; sequencing was by immunoSEQ multiplex PCR. The sample records 200,000 to 250,000 clones, roughly 79% being singletons. The material sequenced was PBMCs. All receptors derive from a man in his late teens or twenties in good health and CMV-seronegative.

The rearrangement uses TRBV25-1 and TRBJ2-6, with D maybe TRBD1 (5 bases). The CDR3 runs to 15 residues. Germline-derived CDR1 and CDR2 are MGHDK and SYGVNS. V was pared by 5 bases and J by 1 base, with 9 bases between. CDR3 region: CASSLQASGANVLTF. In DNA, the CDR3 is TGTGCCAGCAGTTTACAGGCGTCTGGGGCCAACGTCCTGACTTTC.

The chain uses TRBV28 and TRBJ2-7, with D maybe TRBD2 (6 bases). V gave up 7 bases and J gave up 5 bases, with 21 bases separating them. The germline CDR1 and CDR2 sequences are MDHEN and SYDVKM. The CDR3 runs 15 residues. Here the CDR3 DNA reads TGTGCCAGCACCCCCCGGGGCCGGGGGTCCCACGAGCAGTACTTC. Translating gives CASTPRGRGSHEQYF. Full variable domain (rest looked up from reference TRBV28 and TRBJ2-7): DVKVTQSSRYLVKRTGEKVFLECVQDMDHENMFWYRQDPGLGLRLIYFSYDVKMKEKGDIPEGYSVSREKKERFSLILESASTNQTSMYLCASTPRGRGSHEQYFGPGTRLTVT.

The chain couples TRBV7-3 to TRBJ2-7, with D perhaps matching TRBD2 (5 bases). Germline V gene sequence: CDR1 SGHTA, CDR2 FQGTGA. V was trimmed by 1 base and J by 4 bases, leaving 8 bases between them. The CDR3 totals 13 residues. DNA for the CDR3: TGTGCCAGCAGCTTAAACCCGGGATACGAGCAGTACTTC. Translated: CASSLNPGYEQYF.

CDR3 sequence (DNA): TGTGCCATCAGTGATACAGGGATTTTTATTAATGGCTACACCTTC. Its translation is CAISDTGIFINGYTF. This sequence joins TRBV10-3 and TRBJ1-2; D might be TRBD1 (6 bases). The germline V gene encodes CDR1 ENHRY and CDR2 SYGVKD. The V gene lost 3 bases and the J gene lost 6 bases, with 17 bases spanning the gap. The CDR3 is 15 amino acids.

This sequence joins TRBV30 and TRBJ1-2; D unclear. The length of the CDR3 is 10 residues. The germline V gene has CDR1 GTSNPN and CDR2 SVGIG (reference sequence). V was cut by 6 bases and J by 8 bases, with 10 bases left in between. The CDR3 protein is CACETIGYTF. CDR3 nucleotides: TGTGCCTGCGAAACTATCGGCTACACCTTC. The full variable domain, with the rest looked up from reference TRBV30 and TRBJ1-2, is SQTIHQWPATLVQPVGSPLSLECTVEGTSNPNLYWYRQAAGRGLQLLFYSVGIGQISSEVPQNLSASRPQDRQFILSSKKLLLSDSGFYLCACETIGYTFGSGTRLTVV.

The rearrangement joins TRBV13 to TRBJ2-1; D is unclear. This CDR3 is 11 amino acids long. Germline CDR1 reads PRHDT; CDR2 reads FYEKMQ (reference sequence). Trimming removed 4 bases from V and 9 bases from J, with 7 bases in between. The CDR3 DNA follows: TGTGCCAGCAGCTCTACCGGTGAGCAGTTCTTC. Residues: CASSSTGEQFF.

The chain is built from TRBV27 and TRBJ1-6, with D perhaps TRBD1 (6 bases). This CDR3 comprises 14 residues. With 9 bases removed from V and 5 bases from J, the gap between germline ends came to 14 bases. CDR1 and CDR2 from the germline V gene are MNHEY and SMNVEV (reference sequence). The CDR3 is CASSIQGNNSPLHF. The CDR3 DNA sequence: TGTGCCAGTTCCATACAGGGAAATAATTCACCCCTCCACTTT.

This sequence joins TRBV7-2 and TRBJ2-1; 10 nucleotides agree with TRBD2. Germline CDR1 reads SGHTA; CDR2 reads FQGNSA. CDR3 length: 15 amino acids. The J segment lost 0 bases and the V segment lost 5 bases, leaving 1 base of the junction unmatched. This CDR3 reads CASSPSGGSYNEQFF. As DNA, the CDR3 is TGTGCCAGCAGCCCTAGCGGGGGCTCCTACAATGAGCAGTTCTTC.

CDR3 loop: CSVGLLLKNEQFF. CDR3 nucleotide sequence: TGCAGCGTTGGCCTACTTTTGAAGAATGAGCAGTTCTTC. The chain carries TRBV29-1 and TRBJ2-1, with no clear D. The ends were cut back, 4 bases at V and 7 bases at J, with 14 bases in the middle. CDR3 length: 13 amino acids. In germline, CDR1 is SQVTM, CDR2 ANQGSEA.

This chain joins TRBV6-5 and TRBJ2-7; a possible D gene is TRBD1 (6 bases). The CDR3 runs to 14 residues. Looked up from germline, CDR1 is MNHEY and CDR2 is SVGAGI. The V and J ends lost 2 bases and 6 bases respectively, with 14 bases between them. The CDR3 is CASSYGQTGAEQYF. CDR3 DNA: TGTGCCAGCAGTTACGGGCAGACAGGAGCCGAGCAGTACTTC.

The chain is built from TRBV19 and TRBJ2-1, with a possible D match to TRBD1 (6 bases). Trimming left V 3 bases short and J 5 bases short, with 8 bases between. Germline CDR1 and CDR2: LNHDA and SQIVND (reference sequence). This CDR3 is 13 amino acids long. Here the CDR3 DNA reads TGTGCCAGTAGTATCAACAGGGACAATGAGCAGTTCTTC. Translation: CASSINRDNEQFF.

This clone was seen only a few times. The chain recombines TRBV29-1 with TRBJ2-2, with 11 bases that match TRBD2. V trimming: 7 bases; J trimming: 3 bases; junction bases outside the gene matches: 7. The V gene's germline CDR1 is SQVTM and CDR2 ANQGSEA. This CDR3 is built from 15 residues. The CDR3 loop reads CSAEGLAVDTGELFF. The DNA for the CDR3 is TGCAGCGCCGAGGGACTAGCGGTAGACACCGGGGAGCTGTTTTTT.

This clone occurred a few times. The chain has TRBV19 and TRBJ2-3; tentatively, D is TRBD1 (7 bases). The CDR3 is made up of 15 amino acids. The V end lost 8 bases, the J end lost 0 bases, and 15 bases lay between the germline ends. CDR1 is LNHDA, CDR2 SQIVND, per germline (reference sequence). CDR3 protein: CASGEQGTSTDTQYF. The DNA for the CDR3 is TGTGCCAGTGGGGAACAGGGGACTAGCACAGATACGCAGTATTTT.

This clone was recorded once. The J gene is TRBJ2-4, the V gene TRBV5-8; D is uncertain. Germline V gives CDR1 SGHTS, CDR2 YDEGEE. V gave up 2 bases and J gave up 15 bases, with 9 bases separating them. The CDR3 totals 10 residues. The CDR3 loop is CASSFRVRYF. In nucleotides, the CDR3 is TGTGCCAGCAGCTTTCGTGTGCGGTACTTC.

The V gene is TRBV28, the J gene TRBJ2-7, with TRBD1 matching over 12 bases. The CDR3 spans 15 residues. V shed 6 bases and J 7 bases; nucleotides not matched to a gene: 10. Germline V gene lookup returns CDR1 MDHEN and CDR2 SYDVKM. The CDR3 sequence: CASSLPGTGGGEQYF. The CDR3 region has the DNA TGTGCCAGCAGCCTCCCCGGGACAGGGGGCGGAGAGCAGTACTTC.